These 24 T cell receptor beta chains share one sample of origin, sequenced in a study of graft-versus-host responses after intestinal transplantation. Plates contained approximately 200,000 CFSE-labeled responder cells and approximately 200,000 irradiated, violet-dye-labeled stimulator cells. This table comes from immunoSEQ multiplex PCR, and its TCRdb copy is limited to in-frame clones, with some not included. The table has 9,000 to 10,000 clones, under 35% seen once. The sample consisted of alloreactive CD8+ T cells from a mixed lymphocyte reaction culture, taken before intestinal transplant. Subset here: CFSE-low proliferating T cells sorted from approximately six-day pre-transplant mixed lymphocyte reaction (GvH or HvG direction). These receptors were taken from a human patient who received an intestinal transplant.

CDR3 coding DNA: TGTGCCAGCAGCGCCACAGGGGAGAGAGCTTTCTTT. Residues: CASSATGERAFF. The rearrangement links TRBV11-2 to TRBJ1-1, with 7 nucleotides matching TRBD1. This CDR3 has 12 residues. Trimming cost V 5 bases and J 10 bases; bases outside gene matches: 7. Germline loops: CDR1 SGHAT, CDR2 FQNNGV.

The gene calls are TRBV7-9 and TRBJ1-1; the D gene is possibly TRBD1 (6 bases). Trimming removed 10 bases at V and 0 bases at J, with 12 bases between. Looked up from germline, CDR1 is SEHNR and CDR2 is FQNEAQ (reference sequence). CDR3 length equals 13 residues. The CDR3, as DNA: TGTGCCACCACGGACAGTTTGAACACTGAAGCTTTCTTT. Amino acid sequence: CATTDSLNTEAFF.

By share of the sample, this clone is medium-sized. The chain couples TRBV29-1 to TRBJ2-7; 7 nucleotides align to TRBD2. CDR1 and CDR2 (germline): SQVTM, ANQGSEA. There are 13 residues in the CDR3. V lost 0 bases and J lost 3; bases outside the gene matches: 2. The CDR3 DNA is TGCAGCGTTGAAGATGGGGGGGGCTACGAGCAGTACTTC. This codes for CSVEDGGGYEQYF.

This clone has more than one count but fewer than ten. The rearrangement joins TRBV19 to TRBJ2-7, with a tentative D call TRBD2 (6 bases). The CDR3 sequence is 12 residues long. Looked up from germline, CDR1 is LNHDA and CDR2 is SQIVND (reference sequence). Trimming cost V 1 base and J 7 bases, with 8 bases left between them. The CDR3, as DNA: TGTGCCAGTAGTATAGGAGGGAGGGAGCAGTACTTC. As protein: CASSIGGREQYF.

This chain connects TRBV6-4 to TRBJ2-1; 11 nucleotides line up with TRBD2. CDR3 length: 14 amino acids. V dropped 9 bases and J dropped 7; count of bases not matched to a gene: 8. Germline assignment: CDR1 MRHNA and CDR2 SNTAGT. CDR3 DNA: TGTGCCAGGCCACTAGCGGGGGACCATAATGAGCAGTTCTTC. The encoded protein is CARPLAGDHNEQFF.

A few counts support this clone. The chain has TRBV27 and TRBJ1-2; D might be TRBD1 (5 bases). V lost 3 bases and J 3 bases, leaving 14 bases between the germline ends. Germline-derived CDR1 and CDR2 are MNHEY and SMNVEV (reference sequence). The CDR3 totals 15 residues. The CDR3 here is CASSLIRGGDYGYTF. DNA for the CDR3: TGTGCCAGCAGTTTGATTCGGGGGGGAGACTATGGCTACACCTTC.

This clone came up a few times. V gene TRBV13 combines with J gene TRBJ2-7, with D unresolved. In germline, CDR1 is PRHDT, CDR2 FYEKMQ (reference sequence). CDR3 length: 13 amino acids. Trimming removed 3 bases from V and 3 bases from J, with 9 bases in between. The CDR3 DNA reads as TGTGCCAGCAGCTTGGCCCGAAACTACGAGCAGTACTTC. Protein product: CASSLARNYEQYF.

J is TRBJ2-2 and V is TRBV4-1; tentative D call: TRBD2 (6 bases). The ends were cut back, 4 bases at V and 5 bases at J, with 17 bases in the middle. This CDR3 is built from 16 residues. Germline loops: CDR1 MGHRA, CDR2 YSYEKL. The CDR3 bases are TGCGCCAGCAGCCGTGGGGCGGGGTGGGGGACCGGGGAGCTGTTTTTT. Its translation is CASSRGAGWGTGELFF.

By its share, this clone is medium-sized. The chain has TRBV29-1 and TRBJ1-2; perhaps TRBD1 as D (5 bases). Germline V lookup: CDR1 SQVTM, CDR2 ANQGSEA. The V end lost 5 bases, the J end lost 8 bases, and 18 bases lay between the germline ends. The CDR3 contains 13 residues. The CDR3, as DNA: TGCAGCGTTCCCTGGGGCCCCAGTGTGGGCTACACCTTC. Its protein product is CSVPWGPSVGYTF.

This clone was detected only a few times. The chain links TRBV6-5 to TRBJ2-3; 9 bases fit TRBD2. The germline V gene encodes CDR1 MNHEY and CDR2 SVGAGI. The CDR3 is 15 residues long. Trimming took 10 bases from V and 2 from J; bases not matched to a gene: 10. The CDR3 bases are TGTGCCACGGGGTTGGGCGGGGGGGCCACAGATACGCAGTATTTT. This codes for CATGLGGGATDTQYF.

This clone was recorded a few times. The chain couples TRBV7-9 to TRBJ2-3; 10 nucleotides agree with TRBD2. CDR3 length: 15 amino acids. V gave up 7 bases and J gave up 5 bases; unmatched junction bases: 9. Germline loops: CDR1 SEHNR, CDR2 FQNEAQ (reference sequence). The DNA for the CDR3 is TGTGCCAGCACCCAAACTAGCGGGGTGGGAGATACGCAGTATTTT. Its translation: CASTQTSGVGDTQYF.

The sample holds one count of this clone. The CDR3 reads CASSLGQGTQYF. For the CDR3, the DNA is TGTGCCAGCAGCTTAGGACAGGGTACGCAGTATTTT. The chain employs TRBV7-9 and TRBJ2-3; 7 positions agree with TRBD1. The CDR3 has 12 residues. The germline V gene has CDR1 SEHNR and CDR2 FQNEAQ (reference sequence). V shed 1 base and J 8 bases; nucleotides not matched to a gene: 0.

This clone was counted only a few times. The gene calls are TRBV25-1 and TRBJ1-3; 7 bases align to TRBD1. J lost 4 bases, V lost 0 bases, and 9 bases had no gene match. Germline loops: CDR1 MGHDK, CDR2 SYGVNS. This CDR3 is 17 amino acids long. CDR3 sequence (DNA): TGTGCCAGCAGTGAATATGCCGCCGGGACAGCCGGAAACACCATATATTTT. Residues: CASSEYAAGTAGNTIYF.

J is TRBJ2-7 and V is TRBV27; tentatively, D is TRBD2 (6 bases). The V end was cut by 8 bases, the J end by 4 bases, with 18 bases between. The CDR3 is 14 residues long. Germline V gene lookup returns CDR1 MNHEY and CDR2 SMNVEV (reference sequence). In nucleotides, the CDR3 is TGTGCCAGCTCCCTAGGAGGGAGGCGGTACGAGCAGTACTTC. Translation gives CASSLGGRRYEQYF.

The chain is built from TRBV11-2 and TRBJ1-2; D is uncertain. V was clipped by 1 base and J by 4 bases, with 13 bases between them. The germline V gene has CDR1 SGHAT and CDR2 FQNNGV. The CDR3 sequence is 15 residues long. CDR3 loop: CASSLVATPSYGYTF. Here the CDR3 DNA reads TGTGCCAGCAGCTTAGTAGCGACCCCGAGCTATGGCTACACCTTC.

This clone showed up just a few times. The genes are TRBV27 and TRBJ2-2; D possibly corresponds to TRBD1 (6 bases). This CDR3 is built from 14 residues. Germline CDR1 is MNHEY and CDR2 is SMNVEV (reference sequence). The V end was cut by 3 bases, the J end by 5 bases, with 10 bases between. This chain's CDR3 is CASSFGQRTGELFF. The CDR3 DNA sequence: TGTGCCAGCAGTTTCGGACAGAGAACCGGGGAGCTGTTTTTT.

This clone turned up a few times. The rearrangement uses TRBV11-2 and TRBJ2-2; D call uncertain. The CDR3 covers 13 residues. Between the trimmed V and J ends, which lost 1 base and 7 bases, there was a span of 7 bases. From germline, CDR1 is SGHAT and CDR2 FQNNGV. As DNA, the CDR3 is TGTGCCAGCAGCTTAGCGCTCAGCGGGGAGCTGTTTTTT. Translating gives CASSLALSGELFF.

This clone has just a few counts. The chain employs TRBV27 and TRBJ2-1; 8 bases align to TRBD2. V shed 3 bases and J 5 bases; nucleotides not matched to a gene: 6. Germline CDR1 reads MNHEY; CDR2 reads SMNVEV (reference sequence). The CDR3 totals 15 residues. The DNA for the CDR3 is TGTGCCAGCAGTTTGTTTGGCGGGGGGCACAATGAGCAGTTCTTC. Translation: CASSLFGGGHNEQFF.

Relative to its sample, this clone is medium-sized. V and J are TRBV27 and TRBJ2-7, with D unclear. The CDR3 is made up of 13 amino acids. CDR1 and CDR2 (germline): MNHEY, SMNVEV (reference sequence). The germline V and J ends were trimmed by 3 bases and 0 bases, with 6 bases remaining between them. The CDR3 DNA reads TGTGCCAGCAGTTTTGGGCCCTCCTACGAGCAGTACTTC. Translating it yields CASSFGPSYEQYF.

By share, this clone counts as medium-sized. This rearrangement joins TRBV9 to TRBJ2-1; D gene unclear. The germline V gene encodes CDR1 SGDLS and CDR2 YYNGEE. This CDR3 contains 12 residues. Trimming left V 4 bases short and J 7 bases short, with 9 bases between. CDR3 sequence (DNA): TGTGCCAGCAGCCCTGATCGGAATGAGCAGTTCTTC. It codes for CASSPDRNEQFF.

This clone has a handful of counts. The chain carries TRBV18 and TRBJ2-7; 15 bases map to TRBD2. Germline CDR1 KGHSH, CDR2 LQKENI. V was clipped by 3 bases and J by 3 bases; unmatched bases: 6. The CDR3 has 17 residues. The CDR3 sequence: CASSPGTSGGPNYEQYF. The CDR3 DNA reads as TGTGCCAGCTCACCCGGGACTAGCGGGGGGCCCAACTACGAGCAGTACTTC.

V and J are TRBV11-2 and TRBJ2-3; a possible D gene is TRBD2 (5 bases). Germline assignment: CDR1 SGHAT and CDR2 FQNNGV. The CDR3 length is 13 residues. V lost 3 bases and J 6 bases, leaving 10 bases between the germline ends. CDR3 sequence: CASSFWGEDTQYF. The CDR3 nucleotides are TGTGCCAGCAGCTTCTGGGGAGAGGATACGCAGTATTTT.

The chain joins TRBV7-8 to TRBJ2-5; D may be TRBD2 (7 bases). The germline V gene encodes CDR1 SGHVS and CDR2 FQNEAQ. The CDR3 consists of 13 residues. V was cut by 4 bases and J by 11 bases, with 17 bases left in between. The CDR3 spells CASSYSGGPQQYF. CDR3 DNA: TGTGCCAGCAGCTACTCGGGGGGCCCACAACAGTACTTC.

This sequence joins TRBV6-5 and TRBJ2-1; 16 nucleotides agree with TRBD2. Germline V gives CDR1 MNHEY, CDR2 SVGAGI. The CDR3 is 15 residues long. The junction had 5 bases not matched to a gene; V was cut back by 5 bases and J by 10 bases. Here the CDR3 reads CASSPGTSGGVEQFF. The DNA for the CDR3 is TGTGCCAGCAGTCCCGGGACTAGCGGGGGGGTCGAGCAGTTCTTC.